A single TCR beta chain is shown here with its context. Its antigen is as yet unknown. These data are taken from a study of a mutant IDH1 vaccine in newly diagnosed glioma. Overall study findings and caveats: Vaccine-induced immune responses were detected in about 95% of patients.

TCRdb's table, derived via immunoSEQ multiplex PCR, lists solely in-frame clones and lacks some. The repertoire consists of around 60,000 clones, with about 88% occurring once and the leading ten covering 3.5% to 4.5%. Looked up from germline, CDR1 is ENHRY and CDR2 is SYGVKD. This CDR3 is 12 amino acids long. V was cut by 3 bases and J by 7 bases, with 7 bases left in between. Time point described: week 23, last vaccination. The investigators gave 300 ug of mutant IDH1 20-mer peptide in each vaccine dose, together with topical imiquimod. This receptor was taken from a man between 25 and 39 years old with glioma. The chain links TRBV10-3 to TRBJ2-1; D is ambiguous. Sequencing used PBMCs, obtained from a glioma patient whose treatment included an IDH1 peptide vaccine. CDR3 coding DNA: TGTGCCATCAGTGATTTCCTGAATGAGCAGTTCTTC. Protein product: CAISDFLNEQFF.